This T cell receptor beta chain derives from a study of blood T cell repertoires in COVID-19 (dated by TCRdb to 2018 to 2020). With regard to the full study: Samples covering the acute and convalescent phases of COVID-19 were provided by collaborators in the United States, Italy and Spain. The prospective study material was composed of cDNA or gDNA derived from T cells, B-cell-depleted T cells, or PBMCs. The dataset comprised deeply sampled blood TCRbeta repertoires from subjects exposed to, actively infected with, or recovered from COVID-19. A freely available public database, intended as a resource for researchers studying the immune response to SARS-CoV-2, is where the repertoires were released. The samples were drawn from the first 160 participants of the ongoing ImmuneRACE study and from 950 to 1,500 subjects provided by 6 global collaborators. Sample metadata almost always included a de-identified subject ID, COVID-19 status, age in years and sex. HLA class I and class II types, where available, came from metadata supplied by the sample provider rather than from assay-based typing.

This clone turned up a few times. The clone's antigen remains unknown. The input lacks base qualities; no much larger clone sits a single base away. The immunoSEQ Assay, a bias-controlled multiplex PCR, was used to amplify TCRbeta CDR3 regions from genomic DNA. As for the original processing: The number of nucleated cells in each sample was estimated from the amplification of reference gene primers within the assay. To quantify the absolute abundance of each unique TCRbeta CDR3 rearrangement, sequence reads were collapsed and filtered. For each sample, productive Simpson clonality was calculated by taking the square root of Simpson's diversity index across productive rearrangements. Here the immuneACCESS table is served through TCRdb, limited to in-frame sequences with V and J called. Missing clones are a known gap in these copies; in checked studies unresolved V genes cover under half, and the rest lacks a known reason. The V and J calls and the clone size are those of that table, but D and trimming were determined from the DNA. This sample is represented by 160,000 or so clones; roughly 77% of them were singletons. About 11% of the sample is in the top ten clones.

The collaborating institutions used their own protocols to collect whole blood in K2EDTA tubes. Collaborator samples were shipped for TCRbeta analysis as frozen whole blood, isolated PBMCs, or DNA extracted from either sample type. The investigation overall reported the following: Clinical and demographic metadata were provided uncurated, with the amount varying by source and participant.

The CDR3 runs 13 residues from the cysteine to the phenylalanine. Only the CDR3 portion is preserved as DNA: 39 bases, with reading frame beginning at the first base. According to the germline V gene (reference sequence), CDR1 reads SEHNR and CDR2 reads FQNEAQ. The germline ends are 11 bases apart after V is trimmed by 4 bases and J by 5 bases. This receptor chain uses TRBV7-9 and TRBJ1-1, with an unclear D gene assignment. The sequencing sample was made of peripheral blood. The clonotype comes from a human donor in a cohort sampled during active COVID-19. The CDR3 protein: CASSSEIWTEAFF. The DNA is as follows: TGTGCCAGCAGCTCTGAGATATGGACTGAAGCTTTCTTT.